The clone carrying this TCR beta chain was counted a single time. Antigen specificity is unknown. The sample is drawn from a study of radiotherapy plus CTLA-4 blockade in lung cancer. Turning to the study itself: Objective responses emerged in roughly 20% of patients, and about 30% attained disease control.

Study results and caveats: The best predictor of response was reported to be early blood T cell clone dynamics, with interferon-beta. TCR clones of tumor origin grew in blood after radiotherapy plus ipilimumab.

The table came from immunoSEQ multiplex PCR; TCRdb's copy has only in-frame clones and leaves some out. This repertoire shows tens of thousands of clones, 65% to 85% found once; its top ten account for 3.2%. Germline V gives CDR1 WSHSY, CDR2 SAAADI. V shed 3 bases, J shed 2 bases, and the junction held 2 bases outside the gene matches. There are 14 residues in the CDR3. The input for sequencing was peripheral blood, taken from a patient treated with radiotherapy plus ipilimumab. This chain links TRBV10-2 with TRBJ2-3; TRBD1 agrees at 7 bases. This receptor was obtained from a human donor with non-small cell lung cancer who had a partial response to radiotherapy plus ipilimumab. The CDR3 sequence: CASSEQGPTDTQYF. CDR3 coding DNA: TGCGCCAGCAGTGAACAGGGGCCCACAGATACGCAGTATTTT.